These T cell receptor beta chains were read from a single sample in a study of blood T cell repertoires in COVID-19. Some clones are missing from TCRdb's copy, which holds only in-frame ones; the method was immunoSEQ multiplex PCR. The sample has approximately 190,000 clones, 70% to 90% seen once; the top ten hold roughly 25%. The specimen sequenced was PBMCs or T cells enriched from blood (not recorded which). These receptors all come from a woman aged 40 to 50 in a cohort exposed to, infected with or recovered from COVID-19 (not recorded which). Both conserved end residues are part of each CDR3. A D gene is named only where the DNA matches it firmly. Only part of the rows carry a size: once, few, many, or a class if the clone is expanded.

-	TRBJ1-2	-	TRBV29-1	CSAEWGHGYTF	TGCAGCGCCGAATGGGGCCATGGCTACACCTTC
TRBD2	TRBJ2-1	few	TRBV13	CASSYRLAGSYNEQFF	TGTGCCAGCAGCTACCGACTAGCGGGGAGCTACAATGAGCAGTTCTTC
-	TRBJ1-6	-	TRBV7-8	CASSFRDNSPLHF	TGTGCCAGCAGCTTCCGGGATAATTCACCCCTCCACTTT
-	TRBJ1-1	-	TRBV5-1	CASSLGHVNTEAFF	TGCGCCAGCAGCTTGGGACATGTGAACACTGAAGCTTTCTTT
TRBD1	TRBJ1-4	-	TRBV5-1	CASSRTGGEEKLFF	TGCGCCAGCAGCCGTACAGGGGGCGAGGAAAAACTGTTTTTT
TRBD2	TRBJ2-1	once	TRBV5-4	CASSYLGTSWGNEQFF	TGTGCCAGCAGCTACCTCGGGACTAGCTGGGGCAATGAGCAGTTCTTC
-	TRBJ1-4	-	TRBV25-1	CASSVDRGFGEKLFF	TGTGCCAGCAGTGTCGATCGGGGATTCGGTGAAAAACTGTTTTTT
TRBD1	TRBJ1-1	-	TRBV11-2	CASSPDRGSEAFF	TGTGCCAGCAGCCCCGACAGGGGGTCTGAAGCTTTCTTT
-	TRBJ2-5	-	TRBV27	CASSSIGSRETQYF	TGTGCCAGCAGTTCCATCGGGAGTAGGGAGACCCAGTACTTC
-	TRBJ2-7	-	TRBV6-5	CASTVTGSYEQYF	TGTGCCAGCACCGTAACAGGGTCCTACGAGCAGTACTTC
-	TRBJ2-7	-	TRBV5-1	CASSWSQLDYEQYF	TGCGCCAGCAGCTGGAGTCAACTAGACTACGAGCAGTACTTC
-	TRBJ1-2	-	TRBV6-5	CASSYVSSDGYTF	TGTGCCAGCAGTTACGTTAGCTCAGATGGCTACACCTTC
-	TRBJ1-2	-	TRBV4-1	CASSQDLVSGYTF	TGCGCCAGCAGCCAAGATCTTGTTAGTGGCTACACCTTC
-	TRBJ1-1	-	TRBV13	CASSLTSPRTEAFF	TGTGCCAGCAGCTTAACCAGTCCCAGGACTGAAGCTTTCTTT
-	TRBJ1-5	-	TRBV6-2/TRBV6-3	CASSYASHNQPQHF	TGTGCCAGCAGTTACGCCAGTCACAATCAGCCCCAGCATTTT
-	TRBJ1-1	few	TRBV7-9	CASSLDLGANQAFF	TGTGCCAGCAGCTTAGACTTGGGCGCAAATCAAGCTTTCTTT
TRBD1	TRBJ1-2	-	TRBV4-3	CASSPGTANYGYTF	TGCGCCAGCAGCCCCGGGACAGCTAACTATGGCTACACCTTC
-	TRBJ1-2	-	TRBV9	CASTTGAYGYTF	TGTGCCAGCACTACAGGAGCATATGGCTACACCTTC
-	TRBJ1-5	-	TRBV6-5	CASGQGGNQPQHF	TGTGCCAGCGGGCAGGGCGGCAATCAGCCCCAGCATTTT
-	TRBJ1-4	-	TRBV24-1	CATSDSNGEIDEKLFF	TGTGCCACCAGTGATTCCAACGGGGAGATAGATGAAAAACTGTTTTTT
-	TRBJ2-7	-	TRBV28	CASLSGEVHEQYF	TGTGCCAGCCTCTCGGGGGAGGTCCACGAGCAGTACTTC
-	TRBJ2-6	-	TRBV9	CASSPGGANVLTF	TGTGCCAGCAGCCCGGGAGGGGCCAACGTCCTGACTTTC
TRBD2	TRBJ2-7	-	TRBV10-3	CAISEGLAGVYEQYF	TGTGCCATCAGTGAGGGACTAGCGGGGGTTTACGAGCAGTACTTC
-	TRBJ2-1	once	TRBV29-1	CGLLGRGSNEQFF	TGCGGCCTCTTGGGGAGGGGGAGCAATGAGCAGTTCTTC
TRBD2	TRBJ2-3	once	TRBV13	CASSLWGEGITDTQYF	TGTGCCAGCAGCTTATGGGGGGAGGGAATCACAGATACGCAGTATTTT
TRBD2	TRBJ2-2	once	TRBV7-9	CASSRLAAGELFF	TGTGCCAGCAGCCGACTAGCAGCCGGGGAGCTGTTTTTT
TRBD2	TRBJ2-3	-	TRBV6-5	CASNRLAGEGDTQYF	TGTGCCAGCAATCGACTAGCGGGAGAGGGGGATACGCAGTATTTT
-	TRBJ1-1	-	TRBV25-1	CASSEGGYTEAFF	TGTGCCAGCAGTGAAGGAGGGTACACTGAAGCTTTCTTT
TRBD2	TRBJ2-7	-	TRBV10-2	CASSKTSGGAGEQYF	TGCGCCAGCAGTAAGACTAGCGGGGGGGCCGGCGAGCAGTACTTC